This paragraph reports one T cell receptor beta chain. The CDR3 is made up of 16 amino acids. The germline V gene encodes CDR1 MNHEY and CDR2 SMNVEV (reference sequence). Trimming shortened V by 3 bases and J by 4 bases, and 16 bases separated the two germline ends. Sampled areas showed no macroscopic evidence of necrosis or hemorrhage. Sequencing was performed with immunoSEQ multiplex PCR; in TCRdb, only in-frame clones are kept and a portion is missing. The sample carries roughly 5,700 clones, around 72% recorded once. This entry belongs to a study of intratumoral heterogeneity in liver cancer. This sample comprised tumor-adjacent normal tissue, obtained before any cancer treatment. The V gene is TRBV27, the J gene TRBJ2-1, with D perhaps matching TRBD1 or TRBD2 (6 bases each). The origin of this receptor is a man between 65 and 79 years old with hepatocellular carcinoma. CDR3: CASSLASGAGYNEQFF. The CDR3 DNA follows: TGTGCCAGCAGTTTGGCTTCGGGGGCCGGATACAATGAGCAGTTCTTC.